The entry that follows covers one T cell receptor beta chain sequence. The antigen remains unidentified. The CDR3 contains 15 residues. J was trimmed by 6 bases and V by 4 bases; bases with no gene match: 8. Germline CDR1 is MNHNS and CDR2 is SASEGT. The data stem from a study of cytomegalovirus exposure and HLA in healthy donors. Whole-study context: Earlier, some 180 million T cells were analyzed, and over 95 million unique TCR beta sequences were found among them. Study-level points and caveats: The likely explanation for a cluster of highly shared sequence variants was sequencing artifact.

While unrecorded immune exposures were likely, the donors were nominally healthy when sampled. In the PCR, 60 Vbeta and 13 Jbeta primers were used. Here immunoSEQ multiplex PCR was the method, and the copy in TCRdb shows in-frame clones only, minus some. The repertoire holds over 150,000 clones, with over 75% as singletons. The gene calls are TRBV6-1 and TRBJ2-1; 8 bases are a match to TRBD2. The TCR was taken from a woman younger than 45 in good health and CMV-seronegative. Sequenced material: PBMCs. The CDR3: CASSAVAGSSNEQFF. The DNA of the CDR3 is TGTGCCAGCAGTGCCGTAGCGGGATCTAGCAATGAGCAGTTCTTC.